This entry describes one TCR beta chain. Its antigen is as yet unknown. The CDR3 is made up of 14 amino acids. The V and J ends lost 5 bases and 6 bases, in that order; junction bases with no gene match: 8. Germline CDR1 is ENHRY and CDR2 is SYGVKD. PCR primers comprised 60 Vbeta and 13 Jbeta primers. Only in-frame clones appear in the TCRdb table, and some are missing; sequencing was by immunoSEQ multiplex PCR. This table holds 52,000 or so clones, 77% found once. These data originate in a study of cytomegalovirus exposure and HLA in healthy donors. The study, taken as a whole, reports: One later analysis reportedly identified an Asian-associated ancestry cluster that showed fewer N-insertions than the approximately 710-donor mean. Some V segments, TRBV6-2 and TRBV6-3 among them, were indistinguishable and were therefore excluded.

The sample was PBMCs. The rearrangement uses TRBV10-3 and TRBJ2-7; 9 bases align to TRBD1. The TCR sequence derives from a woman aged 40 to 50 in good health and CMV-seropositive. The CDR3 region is CAISRTGDVGEQYF. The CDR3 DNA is TGTGCCATCAGTCGGACAGGGGATGTGGGCGAGCAGTACTTC.